Below are 26 T cell receptor beta chains sequenced from a single sample in a study of CD8+ T cells in alopecia areata. Treatment in this sample: oral pan-JAK inhibitor, 5-10 mg twice daily. RNA was isolated and reverse transcribed to cDNA, the sequencing template. TCRdb keeps only in-frame clones here, not all; method: immunoSEQ multiplex PCR. Of around 120,000 clones listed, 61% are singletons. Sample: CD4+ T cells sorted from blood, taken at week 4, from a patient treated with tofacitinib. The receptors shown here come from a human donor with alopecia areata.

The gene calls are TRBV6-1 and TRBJ1-5, with a possible D match to TRBD1 (5 bases). CDR1 and CDR2 (germline): MNHNS, SASEGT. The CDR3 runs 15 residues. V lost 5 bases and J lost 0, with 11 bases in between. CDR3: CASSLDTFSNQPQHF. CDR3 coding DNA: TGTGCCAGCAGTTTGGACACCTTTAGCAATCAGCCCCAGCATTTT.

This clone was counted only a few times. This chain links TRBV27 with TRBJ2-1; 8 positions agree with TRBD2. The CDR3 runs to 16 residues. CDR1 is MNHEY and CDR2 is SMNVEV in the germline V gene (reference sequence). Trimming took 4 bases from V and 0 from J; bases not matched to a gene: 5. The chain's CDR3 is CASSSPGLGSYNEQFF. The CDR3 bases are TGTGCCAGCAGTTCCCCGGGACTAGGCTCCTACAATGAGCAGTTCTTC.

This rearrangement joins TRBV7-9 to TRBJ2-2; D unclear. The CDR3 totals 13 residues. Germline V lookup: CDR1 SEHNR, CDR2 FQNEAQ (reference sequence). V lost 7 bases and J lost 6, with 12 bases in between. CDR3 nucleotide sequence: TGTGCCAGCACCTTTAACCGCCCCGGGGAGCTGTTTTTT. Amino acids: CASTFNRPGELFF. Drawing the rest from reference TRBV7-9 and TRBJ2-2, the complete variable domain is DTGVSQNPRHKITKRGQNVTFRCDPISEHNRLYWYRQTLGQGPEFLTYFQNEAQLEKSRLLSDRFSAERPKGSFSTLEIQRTEQGDSAMYLCASTFNRPGELFFGEGSRLTVL.

CDR3 nucleotide sequence: TGTGCCAGCAGCCAACACCGCGGGAGCGAGACCCAGTACTTC. This encodes CASSQHRGSETQYF. The J gene is TRBJ2-5, the V gene TRBV14; 7 bases line up with TRBD2. The V gene end was trimmed by 2 bases and the J gene end by 5 bases; junction bases not matched to a gene: 5. CDR3 length: 14 amino acids. CDR1 is SGHDN and CDR2 is FVKESK in the germline V gene.

The chain combines TRBV9 with TRBJ1-4, with 9 bases identical to TRBD1. Germline V lookup: CDR1 SGDLS, CDR2 YYNGEE. The CDR3 is 14 amino acids. J was trimmed by 8 bases and V by 4 bases; bases with no gene match: 6. This CDR3 is CASSPRTGEEKLFF. In DNA, the CDR3 is TGTGCCAGCAGCCCGAGGACAGGGGAGGAAAAACTGTTTTTT.

This clone has only one observation. This rearrangement joins TRBV28 to TRBJ2-4; TRBD2 aligns across 8 bases. This CDR3 has 15 amino acids. The V segment lost 3 bases and the J segment 0 bases; nucleotides outside the gene matches: 1. Germline CDR1 is MDHEN and CDR2 is SYDVKM. CDR3 residues: CASSFLAGAKNIQYF. CDR3 nucleotides: TGTGCCAGCAGTTTTCTAGCGGGAGCCAAAAACATTCAGTACTTC. Complete variable domain (other parts from reference TRBV28 and TRBJ2-4): DVKVTQSSRYLVKRTGEKVFLECVQDMDHENMFWYRQDPGLGLRLIYFSYDVKMKEKGDIPEGYSVSREKKERFSLILESASTNQTSMYLCASSFLAGAKNIQYFGAGTRLSVL.

The J gene is TRBJ1-2, the V gene TRBV28, with D unclear. CDR3 length: 15 residues. Germline CDR1 reads MDHEN; CDR2 reads SYDVKM. Deletions cut 1 base from V and 8 bases from J, with 17 bases between. CDR3 protein: CASSLFQETYGGYTF. The CDR3 coding sequence is TGTGCCAGCAGTTTATTTCAGGAGACCTATGGCGGCTACACCTTC.

Only a few counts were recorded for this clone. The rearrangement joins TRBV28 to TRBJ2-7; D unclear. Germline V gives CDR1 MDHEN, CDR2 SYDVKM. CDR3 length equals 14 residues. The V end was cut by 5 bases, the J end by 0 bases, with 11 bases between. The CDR3 loop reads CASSPPYSSYEQYF. The CDR3 nucleotides read TGTGCCAGCAGTCCTCCATACAGCTCCTACGAGCAGTACTTC.

This clone appeared a single time. The chain carries TRBV5-4 and TRBJ2-5; possibly TRBD1 or TRBD2 for D (6 bases each). The ends were cut back, 7 bases at V and 3 bases at J, with 16 bases in the middle. Looked up from germline, CDR1 is SGHNT and CDR2 is YYREEE (reference sequence). The CDR3 consists of 14 residues. Here the CDR3 reads CASYRRDNKETQYF. CDR3 nucleotide sequence: TGTGCCAGCTACCGGCGGGACAACAAAGAGACCCAGTACTTC.

The rearrangement links TRBV6-5 to TRBJ2-3; D call uncertain. V lost 5 bases to trimming and J lost 7 bases, with 7 bases between them. CDR1 and CDR2 (germline): MNHEY, SVGAGI. This CDR3 is built from 11 residues. CDR3 bases: TGTGCCAGCAGTCTCCATAATACGCAGTATTTT. Its translation is CASSLHNTQYF.

This clone was counted a few times. The rearrangement uses TRBV4-3 and TRBJ1-6; D remains ambiguous. CDR3 length: 12 residues. Germline CDR1 is LGHNA and CDR2 is YSLEER. V was cut by 4 bases and J by 7 bases, with 5 bases left in between. The CDR3: CASSLRNSPLHF. The DNA of the CDR3 is TGCGCCAGCAGCCTTCGGAATTCACCCCTCCACTTT.

This chain links TRBV18 with TRBJ1-2, with no clear D. The CDR3 loop spans 15 amino acids. V was cut by 2 bases and J by 4 bases, with 14 bases left in between. Germline lookup yields CDR1 KGHSH and CDR2 LQKENI. The CDR3 region has the DNA TGTGCCAGCTCACCATATTGGCAGGAGGGCTATGGCTACACCTTC. Amino acid sequence: CASSPYWQEGYGYTF.

The chain couples TRBV30 to TRBJ1-1; no firm D call. CDR1 is GTSNPN and CDR2 is SVGIG in the germline V gene (reference sequence). Trimming shortened V by 2 bases and J by 0 bases, and 16 bases separated the two germline ends. CDR3 length: 16 amino acids. CDR3 DNA sequence: TGTGCCTGGAGTCCGTCGGGTCGATGGATGAACACTGAAGCTTTCTTT. Translating gives CAWSPSGRWMNTEAFF. Full variable domain (remainder filled in from reference TRBV30 and TRBJ1-1): SQTIHQWPATLVQPVGSPLSLECTVEGTSNPNLYWYRQAAGRGLQLLFYSVGIGQISSEVPQNLSASRPQDRQFILSSKKLLLSDSGFYLCAWSPSGRWMNTEAFFGQGTRLTVV.

V usage is TRBV2 and J usage is TRBJ2-5; 9 nucleotides line up with TRBD2. The J call is uncertain, as TRBJ2-7 better fits the DNA end. Per the germline V gene, CDR1 is SNHLY and CDR2 is FYNNEI. The CDR3 is 16 residues long. The chain's CDR3 is CASRVNSGGASYEQYF. The CDR3 coding sequence is TGTGCCAGCAGAGTTAATAGCGGGGGTGCCTCCTACGAGCAGTACTTC.

This clone was counted only a few times. This rearrangement joins TRBV5-1 to TRBJ2-7, with D perhaps being TRBD1 or TRBD2 (6 bases each). CDR3 length: 15 residues. Germline V CDR1 and CDR2: SGHRS, YFSETQ. V dropped 0 bases and J dropped 5 bases, with 15 bases sitting between them. The chain's CDR3 is CASSLGGTPSNEQYF. The CDR3 nucleotides are TGCGCCAGCAGCTTGGGCGGGACACCGTCCAACGAGCAGTACTTC.

V usage is TRBV7-2 and J usage is TRBJ2-7, with D unresolved. The V gene lost 3 bases and the J gene lost 6 bases, with 9 bases spanning the gap. CDR3 length equals 12 residues. Germline lookup yields CDR1 SGHTA and CDR2 FQGNSA. The CDR3 region is CASSFTVGEQYF. The CDR3 DNA follows: TGTGCCAGCAGCTTCACGGTGGGCGAGCAGTACTTC.

This clone came up a few times. The genes are TRBV6-5 and TRBJ2-3; D possibly corresponds to TRBD1 (6 bases). The germline V and J ends were trimmed by 6 bases and 8 bases, with 15 bases remaining between them. CDR1 and CDR2 (germline): MNHEY, SVGAGI. This CDR3 contains 13 residues. CDR3 sequence reads: CASSGGQLGTQYF. The CDR3 DNA follows: TGTGCCAGCAGCGGAGGACAGCTAGGTACGCAGTATTTT.

The chain joins TRBV10-3 to TRBJ2-3; D possibly corresponds to TRBD1 (5 bases). Germline V gene data show CDR1 as ENHRY and CDR2 as SYGVKD. The CDR3 runs to 15 residues. Deletions cut 2 bases from V and 2 bases from J, with 11 bases between. The CDR3 DNA is TGTGCCATCAGTGAGGACGGTGGGGCCACAGATACGCAGTATTTT. Amino acid sequence: CAISEDGGATDTQYF.

This clone was seen a handful of times. The chain uses TRBV7-2 and TRBJ2-5, with TRBD2 identical over 9 bases. The CDR3 is 17 residues long. Germline-derived CDR1 and CDR2 are SGHTA and FQGNSA. V was clipped by 4 bases and J by 5 bases; unmatched bases: 14. CDR3: CASSSPRGSGSLETQYF. CDR3 DNA: TGTGCCAGCAGCTCACCCCGGGGTAGCGGGAGTCTGGAGACCCAGTACTTC.

This clone was detected only a few times. The chain carries TRBV7-9 and TRBJ2-7; 7 nucleotides agree with TRBD1. The CDR3 totals 14 residues. Germline V gene lookup returns CDR1 SEHNR and CDR2 FQNEAQ (reference sequence). J gave up 6 bases and V 5 bases, and 10 bases lay outside the gene matches. In nucleotides, the CDR3 is TGTGCCAGCAGCCCGGACCTGAGGACAGGCGAGCAGTACTTC. As protein: CASSPDLRTGEQYF. Filled out from reference TRBV7-9 and TRBJ2-7, the complete variable domain reads DTGVSQNPRHKITKRGQNVTFRCDPISEHNRLYWYRQTLGQGPEFLTYFQNEAQLEKSRLLSDRFSAERPKGSFSTLEIQRTEQGDSAMYLCASSPDLRTGEQYFGPGTRLTVT.

Here the CDR3 DNA reads TGTGCCAGCAGTGAAGCAAGGGGGGCAATGGGAAAACTGTTTTTT. This encodes CASSEARGAMGKLFF. The chain couples TRBV2 to TRBJ1-4; tentatively, D is TRBD1 (6 bases). V gave up 0 bases and J gave up 10 bases, with 15 bases separating them. CDR1 SNHLY and CDR2 FYNNEI come from the germline V gene. The CDR3 runs to 15 residues.

The chain links TRBV7-2 to TRBJ2-5; D is unresolved. Trimming removed 5 bases at V and 7 bases at J, with 20 bases between. CDR1 is SGHTA, CDR2 FQGNSA, per germline. The CDR3 runs to 15 residues. Written as DNA, the CDR3 is TGTGCCAGCAGCCCAAGGACCGGTCCATCAGGGACCCAGTACTTC. Amino acid sequence: CASSPRTGPSGTQYF. The complete variable domain, with remaining parts taken from reference TRBV7-2 and TRBJ2-5, reads GAGVSQSPSNKVTEKGKDVELRCDPISGHTALYWYRQSLGQGLEFLIYFQGNSAPDKSGLPSDRFSAERTGGSVSTLTIQRTQQEDSAVYLCASSPRTGPSGTQYFGPGTRLLVL.

The rearrangement links TRBV4-3 to TRBJ1-6; TRBD1 is a possible D gene (6 bases). Germline V gene data show CDR1 as LGHNA and CDR2 as YSLEER. V was trimmed by 0 bases and J by 2 bases, leaving 17 bases between them. The CDR3 covers 19 residues. The CDR3 reads CASSQDLGGGGAYNSPLHF. Written as DNA, the CDR3 is TGCGCCAGCAGCCAAGATCTCGGGGGCGGAGGAGCCTATAATTCACCCCTCCACTTT.

The chain is built from TRBV30 and TRBJ2-1, with 13 bases fitting TRBD2. Trimming at V came to 4 bases and at J to 7 bases, leaving 10 bases not matched to a gene. Looked up from germline, CDR1 is GTSNPN and CDR2 is SVGIG (reference sequence). The CDR3 is 16 amino acids. The CDR3 region is CAWNILAGGPGNEQFF. CDR3 DNA: TGTGCCTGGAACATACTAGCGGGAGGGCCGGGTAATGAGCAGTTCTTC.

This clone was picked up a small number of times. The chain employs TRBV28 and TRBJ1-2, with D tentatively TRBD1 (5 bases). The CDR3 runs to 12 residues. The germline V gene encodes CDR1 MDHEN and CDR2 SYDVKM. The germline V and J ends were trimmed by 4 bases and 7 bases, with 10 bases remaining between them. The CDR3 DNA is TGTGCCAGCAGTTCGGGGCGCCTTGGCTACACCTTC. It codes for CASSSGRLGYTF.

This clone has more than one count but fewer than ten. The rearrangement joins TRBV29-1 to TRBJ2-1, with D unclear. The germline V gene encodes CDR1 SQVTM and CDR2 ANQGSEA. CDR3 length equals 12 residues. V dropped 0 bases and J dropped 7 bases, with 7 bases sitting between them. For the CDR3, the DNA is TGCAGCGTTGAAGAGTTACAGAATGAGCAGTTCTTC. It is translated as CSVEELQNEQFF.